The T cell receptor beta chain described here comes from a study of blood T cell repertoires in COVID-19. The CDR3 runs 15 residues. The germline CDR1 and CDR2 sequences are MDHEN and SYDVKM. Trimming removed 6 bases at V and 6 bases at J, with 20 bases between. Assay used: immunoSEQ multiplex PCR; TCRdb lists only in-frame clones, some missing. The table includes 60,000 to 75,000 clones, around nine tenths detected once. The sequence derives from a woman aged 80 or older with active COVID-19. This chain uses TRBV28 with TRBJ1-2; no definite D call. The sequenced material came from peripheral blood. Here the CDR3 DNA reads TGTGCCAGCAGCCAAGAATCCCCTTTATCTAATGGCTACACCTTC. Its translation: CASSQESPLSNGYTF.